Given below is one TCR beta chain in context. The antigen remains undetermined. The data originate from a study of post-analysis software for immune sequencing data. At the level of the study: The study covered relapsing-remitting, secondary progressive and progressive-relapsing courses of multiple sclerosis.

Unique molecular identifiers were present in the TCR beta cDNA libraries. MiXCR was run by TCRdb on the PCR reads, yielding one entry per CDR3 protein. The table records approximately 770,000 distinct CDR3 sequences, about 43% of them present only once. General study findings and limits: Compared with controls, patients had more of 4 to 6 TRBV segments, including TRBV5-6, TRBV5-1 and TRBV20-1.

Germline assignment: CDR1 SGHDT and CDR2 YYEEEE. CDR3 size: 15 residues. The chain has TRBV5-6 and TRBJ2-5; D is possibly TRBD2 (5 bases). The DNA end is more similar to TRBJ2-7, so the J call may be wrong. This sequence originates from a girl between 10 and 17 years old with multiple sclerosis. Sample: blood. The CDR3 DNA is TGTGCCAGCAGCTTGGGGCCGGGGATCCCGGGCGAGCAGTACTTC. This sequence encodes CASSLGPGIPGEQYF.